What follows describes a single TCR beta chain. In the same sample, other DNA sequences code for this CDR3. V lost 0 bases to trimming and J lost 5 bases, with 10 bases between them. The CDR3 loop spans 14 amino acids. Germline V gene data show CDR1 as SGHRS and CDR2 as YFSETQ. Original processing notes: Nucleated cell number was recorded as an estimate derived from reference gene primer amplification. The data were produced by immunoSEQ multiplex PCR, yet TCRdb's version contains in-frame clones alone and is incomplete. That table furnishes V, J and clone size, whereas the DNA furnished D and trimming. The sample holds 59,000 or so clones, roughly 70% seen once. This record belongs to a study of blood T cell repertoires in COVID-19. Study details: The cDNA or gDNA used as material had been derived from T cells, B-cell-depleted T cells, or PBMCs.

The source material was peripheral blood. This TCR derives from a woman between 45 and 60 years old with active or convalescent COVID-19. The chain is built from TRBV5-1 and TRBJ2-3; unclear D gene. The CDR3 region is CASSLGSPGDTQYF. CDR3 sequence (DNA): TGCGCCAGCAGCTTGGGGAGCCCGGGAGATACGCAGTATTTT.